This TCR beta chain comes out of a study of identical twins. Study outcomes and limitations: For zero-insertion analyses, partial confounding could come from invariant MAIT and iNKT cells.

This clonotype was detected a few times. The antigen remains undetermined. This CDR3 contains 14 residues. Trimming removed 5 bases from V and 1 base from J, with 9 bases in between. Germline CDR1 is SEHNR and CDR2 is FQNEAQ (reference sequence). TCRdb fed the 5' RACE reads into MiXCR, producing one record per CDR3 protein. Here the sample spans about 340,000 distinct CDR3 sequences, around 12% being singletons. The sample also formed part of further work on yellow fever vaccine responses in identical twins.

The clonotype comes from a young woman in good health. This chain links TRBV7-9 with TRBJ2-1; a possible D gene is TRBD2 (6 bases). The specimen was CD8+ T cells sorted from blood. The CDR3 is CASSTSKSYNEQFF. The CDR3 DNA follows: TGTGCCAGCAGCACTAGCAAGTCCTACAATGAGCAGTTCTTC.